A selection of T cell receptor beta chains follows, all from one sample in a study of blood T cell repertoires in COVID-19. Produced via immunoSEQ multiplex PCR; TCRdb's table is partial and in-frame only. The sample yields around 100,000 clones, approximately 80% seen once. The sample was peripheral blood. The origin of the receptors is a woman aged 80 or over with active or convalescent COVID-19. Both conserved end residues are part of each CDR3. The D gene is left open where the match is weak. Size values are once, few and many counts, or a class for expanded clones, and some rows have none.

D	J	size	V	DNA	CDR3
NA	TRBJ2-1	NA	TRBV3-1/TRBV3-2	TGTGCCAGCAGTCCGGACCTCAGGGGGGTGATGGGTGAGCAGTTCTTC	CASSPDLRGVMGEQFF
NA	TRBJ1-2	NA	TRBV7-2	TGTGCCAGCAGCTTAGGACAGGTCCATGGCTACACCTTC	CASSLGQVHGYTF
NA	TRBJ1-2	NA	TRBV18	TGTGCCAGCTCTGGGGCCCGCTATGGCTACACCTTC	CASSGARYGYTF
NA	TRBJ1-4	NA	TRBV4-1	TGCGCCAGCAGACCCGGGACAACTAATGAAAAACTGTTTTTT	CASRPGTTNEKLFF
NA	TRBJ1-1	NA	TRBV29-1	TGCAGCGTTTTAGCGCCGGGGAACACTGAAGCTTTCTTT	CSVLAPGNTEAFF
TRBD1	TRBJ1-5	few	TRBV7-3	TGTGCCAGCGAGGAGGGACAGATTGGTCAGCCCCAGCATTTT	CASEEGQIGQPQHF
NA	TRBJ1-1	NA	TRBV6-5	TGTGCCAGCATGCGCAGGGTAACTGAAGCTTTCTTT	CASMRRVTEAFF
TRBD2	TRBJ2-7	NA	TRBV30	TGTGCCTGGAGCCATAGCGGGACTCACGAGCAGTACTTC	CAWSHSGTHEQYF
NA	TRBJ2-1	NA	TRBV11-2	TGTGCCAGCAGCTTAGGGGGGGAGACATACAATGAGCAGTTCTTC	CASSLGGETYNEQFF
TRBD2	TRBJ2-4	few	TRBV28	TGTGCCAGCAGTCCCTATCTAGAACTAGCGGGAGGGACTGGGGCCAAAAACATTCAGTACTTC	CASSPYLELAGGTGAKNIQYF
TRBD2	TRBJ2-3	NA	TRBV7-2	TGTGCCAGCAGCTTTGGACTAGCGGTGGGGACAGATACGCAGTATTTT	CASSFGLAVGTDTQYF
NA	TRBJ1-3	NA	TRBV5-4	TGTGCCAGTGAAGTACAGGGAGCTGGAAACACCATATATTTT	CASEVQGAGNTIYF
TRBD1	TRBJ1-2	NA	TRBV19	TGTGCCAGTAGCTTCGGGACAGTCTATGGCTACACCTTC	CASSFGTVYGYTF
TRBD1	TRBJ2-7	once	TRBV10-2	TGCGCCAGCAGGGCGGGCAGGGGGAGCTCCTACGAGCAGTACTTC	CASRAGRGSSYEQYF
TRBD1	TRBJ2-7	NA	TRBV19	TGTGCCAGTAGTCCGCGGACAGGGGGCTACGAGCAGTACTTC	CASSPRTGGYEQYF
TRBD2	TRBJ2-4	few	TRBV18	TGTGCCAGCTCACGCCTAGCGGGAGAGGGCAAAAACATTCAGTACTTC	CASSRLAGEGKNIQYF